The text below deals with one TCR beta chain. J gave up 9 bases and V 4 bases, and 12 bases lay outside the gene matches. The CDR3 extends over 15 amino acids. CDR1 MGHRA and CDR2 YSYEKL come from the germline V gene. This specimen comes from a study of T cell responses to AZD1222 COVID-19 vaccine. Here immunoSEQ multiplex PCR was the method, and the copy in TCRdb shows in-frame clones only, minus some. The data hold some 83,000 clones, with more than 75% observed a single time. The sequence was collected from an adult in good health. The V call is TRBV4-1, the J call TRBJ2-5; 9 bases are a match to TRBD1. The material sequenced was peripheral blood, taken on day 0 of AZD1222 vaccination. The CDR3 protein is CASSPDRTGEGPQYF. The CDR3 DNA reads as TGCGCCAGCAGCCCAGACCGGACAGGGGAAGGTCCCCAGTACTTC.